The present T cell receptor beta chain was sequenced within a study of CD8+CD57+ T cells in acquired aplastic anemia. Background on the study: The sorted CD4+ and CD8+ cells yielded an average approximately 3.2 ug of DNA.

Notes on the study in general: Sharing between patients and controls was observed for around 30 CD8+ CDR3 sequences. CD8+ Simpson's diversity showed no significant patient-control difference.

The CDR3 totals 16 residues. Germline assignment: CDR1 SGHTA and CDR2 FQGNSA. The trim removed 4 bases at V and 2 bases at J, leaving 7 bases unmatched. Concerning this clonotype itself: Its target is unknown.

Profiling that covered TCR beta VDJ and CDR3 relied on genomic DNA as its template. TCRdb recomputed calls from the reads with MiXCR, one row per CDR3 protein. The table lists 150,000 to 200,000 distinct CDR3 sequences, about three fifths of them singletons. The receptor was derived from a human donor with severe aplastic anemia or a healthy control (not recorded which). V and J are TRBV7-2 and TRBJ1-5, with 8 bases identical to TRBD1. Input material: sorted CD4+, CD8+, or CD8+CD57+ T cells (not recorded which) from PBMCs. CDR3 sequence: CASSYGTGAGNQPQHF. The CDR3, as DNA: TGTGCCAGCAGCTACGGGACAGGTGCCGGCAATCAGCCCCAGCATTTT.